This entry features one TCR beta chain sequence. The specificity of this receptor is unknown. No much larger clonotype is one base removed from it; base qualities were not supplied. Inclusive of the bounding cysteine and phenylalanine, the CDR3 is 16 residues long. The only DNA kept is the CDR3, 48 bases in frame from the first base. V is clipped by 1 base and J by 2 bases, and the sequence between their germline boundaries is 12 bases long. The germline V gene (reference sequence) supplies CDR1 LNHDA and CDR2 SQIVND. Taken with the paper, the label for time point translates to: about 28 days (+/-7) after the second vaccine dose. AZD1222 recipients with second doses at about 4 weeks or about 12 weeks were pooled, because spike-specific TCR depth and breadth did not differ between schedules. Samples from vaccinated people were obtained from the UK trials COV001 and COV002, which included a single-blind randomized controlled phase 2/3 trial of AZD1222 (ChAdOx1 nCoV-19) in healthy adults. For TCRbeta chain sequencing, PBMC samples from trial participants were taken at day 0 and at day 28 after the second dose.

The CDR3 regions of human TCRbeta chains were analyzed by immunosequencing. In the source study's methods: Repertoire TCRs were checked for matches against a reference library of SARS-CoV-2-specific TCRs that had been generated using the MIRA antigen-specificity platform. Breadth meant the fraction of unique TCRs that were SARS-CoV-2-associated, whereas depth meant the fraction of total T cells that were SARS-CoV-2-associated. Using the MIRA data, each spike-specific TCR was assigned both to the spike region to which the TCR was reactive and to a CD4 or CD8 class. Log10-transformed breadth and depth values were compared by one-way ANOVA with Sidak's multiple comparisons tests. TCRdb retrieved this table from immuneACCESS and kept in-frame rearrangements only. Not all clones are present; in checked studies, unresolved V genes account for under half, and no reason is known for the remainder. The DNA was the basis for D and trimming; V, J and clone size are from that table. In all, the sample holds tens of thousands of clones, and 75% to 95% of those were seen once. The ten largest make up less than 6% of the sample.

This specimen belongs to a study of T cell responses to AZD1222 COVID-19 vaccine (dated by TCRdb to about 2021). As for the study more broadly: A total of about 240 trial participants underwent TCR sequencing, of whom around 200 received two doses of AZD1222 and some 26 received two doses of the MenACWY control vaccine. Trial participants were enrolled by age into 18-55, 56-69 and 70-plus year subgroups, with roughly 150, 30 and 60 TCR-sequenced participants respectively.

Results the study describes overall, beyond this receptor: Reportedly, close to half of the unique spike-specific TCRs recognized epitopes lying outside the regions that are mutated in the B.1.351 and B.1.1.7 variants. In the small 56-69-year group, the increase in depth fell short of significance, most likely because of low power. Only five or six AZD1222 recipients were SARS-CoV-2 seropositive at baseline, limiting conclusions about previously exposed vaccinees. No day 14 peak-response samples were available, so repertoires were characterized only after the peak T cell response. Vaccine-associated CD4 TCRs spanned the whole spike protein, with dominant responses in regions 160-218 and 743-854. Most participants were white British and females outnumbered males, and the authors suggested that clonal diversity may have been underestimated. A significant rise in spike-specific TCR breadth and depth was observed after two AZD1222 doses relative to day 0 and relative to MenACWY recipients.

The source was peripheral blood, collected 28 days after the second AZD1222 dose. This TCR derives from an adult who received the AZD1222 COVID-19 vaccine. The sequence links TRBV19 to TRBJ1-5; the D gene is perhaps TRBD1, on 5 matching bases. The DNA is TGTGCCAGTAGTATAGGCCGACAGAATGGCAATCAGCCCCAGCATTTT. This sequence encodes CASSIGRQNGNQPQHF. The full variable domain, completed from the reference TRBV19 and TRBJ1-5 proteins outside the CDR3, reads DGGITQSPKYLFRKEGQNVTLSCEQNLNHDAMYWYRQDPGQGLRLIYYSQIVNDFQKGDIAEGYSVSREKKESFPLTVTSAQKNPTAFYLCASSIGRQNGNQPQHFGDGTRLSIL.